Below, 15 T cell receptor beta chains from the same sample are listed, as sequenced in a study of shared clonotypes between healthy human individuals (dated by TCRdb to about 2020). Preparation of the library involved the immunoSEQ multiplex PCR assay. TCRdb re-hosts the immuneACCESS table, in-frame sequences only. Its copies lack some clones; in the studies checked, an unresolved V gene accounts for under half of them, and the cause for the rest is not known. In this sample the table shows some 980,000 clones, approximately 80% of which occur a single time. Of the sample, about 1.5% falls within the top ten clones. The sample consisted of memory CD4+ T cells sorted from blood. Per the publication, the cell subset or site label means: CD45RA-negative fraction. The receptors were sampled from a man between 18 and 35 years old in good health.

V is TRBV6-5 and J is TRBJ2-5; 10 nucleotides align to TRBD2. This CDR3 has 15 residues. Germline V CDR1 and CDR2: MNHEY, SVGAGI. The trim removed 8 bases at V and 5 bases at J, leaving 11 bases unmatched. In nucleotides, the CDR3 is TGTGCCAGCTCGACCCGGCTAGCGGGAGTGGAGACCCAGTACTTC. This gives the protein CASSTRLAGVETQYF.

About this clone: The sample carries other DNA sequences with the same CDR3. V is TRBV14 and J is TRBJ2-7; D remains ambiguous. V lost 1 base and J 3 bases, leaving 7 bases between the germline ends. The germline V gene has CDR1 SGHDN and CDR2 FVKESK. The CDR3 loop spans 13 amino acids. The CDR3 here is CASSQVHGYEQYF. In nucleotides, the CDR3 is TGTGCCAGCAGCCAAGTTCACGGCTACGAGCAGTACTTC.

This chain connects TRBV6-5 to TRBJ2-7; D is undetermined. CDR1 and CDR2 from the germline V gene are MNHEY and SVGAGI. The V end lost 0 bases, the J end lost 4 bases, and 13 bases lay between the germline ends. The CDR3 runs to 15 residues. The CDR3 DNA sequence: TGTGCCAGCAGTTACTCGAGCTTGGATCATTACGAGCAGTACTTC. It yields the protein CASSYSSLDHYEQYF.

V usage is TRBV6-6 and J usage is TRBJ1-1, with D possibly matching TRBD1 (5 bases). Trimming removed 5 bases from V and 6 bases from J, with 13 bases in between. Germline CDR1 is MNHNY and CDR2 is SVGAGI (reference sequence). CDR3 size: 13 residues. The CDR3 nucleotides are TGTGCCAGCAGTGCCCGCGGGGCCGCTGAAGCTTTCTTT. It yields the protein CASSARGAAEAFF.

The CDR3 coding sequence is TGTGCCAGCATCAACACAGGGGTCTCTGGAAACACCATATATTTT. Translation: CASINTGVSGNTIYF. The chain carries TRBV6-1 and TRBJ1-3, with 7 bases fitting TRBD1. Germline lookup yields CDR1 MNHNS and CDR2 SASEGT. Trimming at V came to 7 bases and at J to 0 bases, leaving 6 bases not matched to a gene. The CDR3 contains 15 residues.

This rearrangement joins TRBV4-1 to TRBJ2-3, with 11 bases matching TRBD2. V lost 5 bases and J lost 3; bases outside the gene matches: 16. Germline CDR1 MGHRA, CDR2 YSYEKL. The CDR3 spans 19 residues. CDR3 region: CASSSRPATGTSGTDTQYF. CDR3 sequence (DNA): TGCGCCAGCAGCTCCCGCCCGGCCACCGGGACTAGCGGAACAGATACGCAGTATTTT.

V usage is TRBV7-9 and J usage is TRBJ2-1; D gene ambiguous. The CDR3 consists of 14 residues. Per the germline V gene, CDR1 is SEHNR and CDR2 is FQNEAQ (reference sequence). V lost 5 bases and J 4 bases, leaving 12 bases between the germline ends. The CDR3 is CASSVGVSYNEQFF. As DNA, the CDR3 is TGTGCCAGCAGCGTGGGTGTTTCTTACAATGAGCAGTTCTTC.

About this clone: A far larger clone is off by one base, so a read error is likely. The gene calls are TRBV6-1 and TRBJ1-5; 8 nucleotides align to TRBD1. The V gene's germline CDR1 is MNHNS and CDR2 SASEGT. Trimming at V came to 3 bases and at J to 6 bases, leaving 13 bases not matched to a gene. CDR3 length: 17 amino acids. The CDR3 nucleotides are TGTGCCAGCAGTGACAGGACAGGGTTTGGGGTGAGTCAGCCCCAGCATTTT. Its translation is CASSDRTGFGVSQPQHF.

This chain joins TRBV6-5 and TRBJ1-1, with D unclear. V was trimmed by 1 base and J by 8 bases, leaving 8 bases between them. The CDR3 is 12 residues long. Germline V gene sequence: CDR1 MNHEY, CDR2 SVGAGI. The CDR3 loop reads CASSYFTEEAFF. The CDR3 nucleotides are TGTGCCAGCAGTTACTTTACAGAAGAAGCTTTCTTT.

The rearrangement uses TRBV4-3 and TRBJ2-7; TRBD2 might be the D (6 bases). Germline CDR1 reads LGHNA; CDR2 reads YSLEER. This CDR3 is 15 amino acids long. V was cut by 4 bases and J by 0 bases, with 13 bases left in between. DNA of the CDR3: TGCGCCAGCAGCCTCACAGACGGGAGCTCCTACGAGCAGTACTTC. Its translation is CASSLTDGSSYEQYF.

This chain joins TRBV30 and TRBJ2-3; the match to TRBD2 covers 13 bases. The CDR3 is 16 residues long. Germline V CDR1 and CDR2: GTSNPN, SVGIG (reference sequence). J lost 1 base, V lost 0 bases, and 1 base had no gene match. CDR3 in DNA: TGTGCCTGGAGTGTTGGACTAGCGGGAGGCACAGATACGCAGTATTTT. Residues: CAWSVGLAGGTDTQYF.

The chain joins TRBV5-4 to TRBJ2-1; TRBD2 aligns across 8 bases. V was pared by 4 bases and J by 8 bases, with 11 bases of the junction left unmatched. The germline V gene encodes CDR1 SGHNT and CDR2 YYREEE (reference sequence). CDR3 length equals 15 residues. The CDR3 nucleotides are TGTGCCAGCAGCCCTACTAGCGGACAGCGGGATGAGCAGTTCTTC. Protein sequence: CASSPTSGQRDEQFF.

This clone was counted a single time. The chain couples TRBV5-1 to TRBJ1-5; D gene uncertain. This CDR3 spans 14 amino acids. V was cut by 4 bases and J by 7 bases, with 15 bases left in between. Germline CDR1 and CDR2: SGHRS and YFSETQ. The CDR3 loop reads CASSLEGSTQPQHF. The CDR3 DNA reads TGCGCCAGCAGCCTGGAGGGAAGTACCCAGCCCCAGCATTTT.

The V call is TRBV5-1, the J call TRBJ2-5; TRBD2 agrees at 7 bases. V was pared by 2 bases and J by 4 bases, with 5 bases of the junction left unmatched. Germline V gene sequence: CDR1 SGHRS, CDR2 YFSETQ. CDR3 size: 14 residues. CDR3 coding DNA: TGCGCCAGCAGCTTCCAAGCGGGAATAGAGACCCAGTACTTC. This gives the protein CASSFQAGIETQYF.

V gene TRBV9 combines with J gene TRBJ1-4, with D unclear. The CDR3 extends over 14 amino acids. V lost 3 bases and J 5 bases, leaving 11 bases between the germline ends. Germline V gene lookup returns CDR1 SGDLS and CDR2 YYNGEE. As DNA, the CDR3 is TGTGCCAGCAGCGATCGACCGAAGAATGAAAAACTGTTTTTT. Translated: CASSDRPKNEKLFF.